These 17 T cell receptor beta chains were sequenced from one sample in a study of T cell responses to AZD1222 COVID-19 vaccine. Here immunoSEQ multiplex PCR was the method, and the copy in TCRdb shows in-frame clones only, minus some. The table includes 82,000 or so clones, over 90% detected once. The source was peripheral blood, collected on day 0 of AZD1222 vaccination. The receptor set was obtained from an adult in good health.

The V gene is TRBV2, the J gene TRBJ1-1; maybe TRBD1 (6 bases). This CDR3 has 13 residues. V gave up 5 bases and J gave up 8 bases, with 15 bases separating them. Germline V gene sequence: CDR1 SNHLY, CDR2 FYNNEI. The CDR3 spells CASSIYGGQEAFF. CDR3 DNA: TGTGCCAGCAGTATCTACGGTGGACAGGAAGCTTTCTTT.

This sequence joins TRBV10-3 and TRBJ2-3; tentatively, D is TRBD2 (6 bases). V lost 3 bases and J lost 0, with 13 bases in between. The CDR3 totals 16 residues. The germline V gene has CDR1 ENHRY and CDR2 SYGVKD. The CDR3, as DNA: TGTGCCATCAGTGATGCGGGGCGGCGAAGCACAGATACGCAGTATTTT. It is translated as CAISDAGRRSTDTQYF.

The J gene is TRBJ1-4, the V gene TRBV25-1; tentatively, D is TRBD1 (5 bases). The CDR3 loop spans 15 amino acids. The V gene lost 0 bases and the J gene lost 7 bases, with 12 bases spanning the gap. Germline V gene lookup returns CDR1 MGHDK and CDR2 SYGVNS. The CDR3 protein is CASSEYGREGEKLFF. For the CDR3, the DNA is TGTGCCAGCAGTGAATATGGCAGGGAGGGTGAAAAACTGTTTTTT.

This chain links TRBV12-3 or TRBV12-4 with TRBJ2-7; no clear D gene. The CDR3 has 12 residues. The ends were cut back, 1 base at V and 7 bases at J, with 8 bases in the middle. CDR3 amino acids: CASSLGPREQYF. As DNA, the CDR3 is TGTGCCAGCAGTTTAGGTCCTAGGGAGCAGTACTTC.

This clone was observed a single time. J is TRBJ1-5 and V is TRBV4-3; D is unclear. Trimming took 0 bases from V and 0 from J, leaving 9 bases between them. The CDR3 covers 16 residues. Germline CDR1 is LGHNA and CDR2 is YSLEER. This CDR3 reads CASSQDPQTSNQPQHF. The CDR3 DNA sequence: TGCGCCAGCAGCCAAGATCCCCAGACTAGCAATCAGCCCCAGCATTTT.

CDR3 sequence: CASSLARTSGEETQYF. CDR3 nucleotide sequence: TGTGCCAGCAGCTTAGCGAGGACTAGCGGGGAAGAGACCCAGTACTTC. The chain is built from TRBV7-9 and TRBJ2-5, with TRBD2 matching over 12 bases. Germline CDR1 and CDR2: SEHNR and FQNEAQ (reference sequence). The CDR3 sequence is 16 residues long. V trimming: 0 bases; J trimming: 3 bases; junction bases outside the gene matches: 2. Combining the CDR3 with reference TRBV7-9 and TRBJ2-5 gives the whole variable domain DTGVSQNPRHKITKRGQNVTFRCDPISEHNRLYWYRQTLGQGPEFLTYFQNEAQLEKSRLLSDRFSAERPKGSFSTLEIQRTEQGDSAMYLCASSLARTSGEETQYFGPGTRLLVL.

The chain combines TRBV18 with TRBJ1-5; D is possibly TRBD1 (6 bases). Germline CDR1 KGHSH, CDR2 LQKENI. Trimming removed 2 bases from V and 6 bases from J, with 26 bases in between. The CDR3 covers 19 residues. CDR3 sequence reads: CASSPFPSSQGALGQPQHF. As DNA, the CDR3 is TGTGCCAGCTCACCATTCCCTTCCTCACAGGGAGCATTAGGTCAGCCCCAGCATTTT.

The chain recombines TRBV3-1 (or the pseudogene TRBV3-2) with TRBJ2-7; a possible D gene is TRBD1 (6 bases). The CDR3 contains 14 residues. Germline V CDR1 and CDR2: LGHDT, YNNKEL (reference sequence). The germline V and J ends were trimmed by 4 bases and 2 bases, with 12 bases remaining between them. The CDR3 loop reads CASSLHRDTYEQYF. The CDR3 nucleotides are TGTGCCAGCAGCCTTCACCGGGACACCTACGAGCAGTACTTC.

V is TRBV19 and J is TRBJ1-5, with D unclear. CDR3 length equals 15 residues. V was shortened by 3 bases and J by 4 bases, with 13 bases between the two germline ends. Looked up from germline, CDR1 is LNHDA and CDR2 is SQIVND (reference sequence). This chain's CDR3 is CASSILQELNQPQHF. The CDR3 coding sequence is TGTGCCAGTAGTATTTTGCAGGAATTAAATCAGCCCCAGCATTTT.

J is TRBJ1-2 and V is TRBV4-3; 7 nucleotides agree with TRBD1. Per germline, CDR1 LGHNA and CDR2 YSLEER. The CDR3 is made up of 16 amino acids. Trimming took 0 bases from V and 7 from J; bases not matched to a gene: 11. The CDR3 spells CASSQDQGRGLFGYTF. CDR3 bases: TGCGCCAGCAGCCAAGATCAAGGCAGGGGGTTATTTGGCTACACCTTC.

This chain joins TRBV28 and TRBJ1-5; 10 bases fit TRBD1. The ends lost 6 bases at V and 5 bases at J; junction bases unmatched: 7. Germline assignment: CDR1 MDHEN and CDR2 SYDVKM. The CDR3 totals 15 residues. The CDR3 spells CASRHRDRGYQPQHF. The DNA of the CDR3 is TGTGCCAGCAGACATCGGGACAGGGGCTATCAGCCCCAGCATTTT.

This chain connects TRBV18 to TRBJ2-6, with no clear D. Deletions cut 3 bases from V and 3 bases from J, with 9 bases between. This CDR3 has 15 amino acids. CDR1 and CDR2 (germline): KGHSH, LQKENI. DNA for the CDR3: TGTGCCAGCTCACCGACGAGTGTTGGGGCCAACGTCCTGACTTTC. Translation: CASSPTSVGANVLTF.

The chain has TRBV6-1 and TRBJ2-4; D could derive from TRBD1 or TRBD2 (5 bases each). V was cut by 2 bases and J by 0 bases, with 11 bases left in between. Germline assignment: CDR1 MNHNS and CDR2 SASEGT. The CDR3 covers 16 residues. The CDR3, as DNA: TGTGCCAGCAGTGAACGGGACGGAGTAGCCAAAAACATTCAGTACTTC. It specifies CASSERDGVAKNIQYF.

CDR3: CASSLVIANTGELFF. The CDR3 bases are TGTGCCAGCAGCTTAGTGATAGCGAACACCGGGGAGCTGTTTTTT. V usage is TRBV7-2 and J usage is TRBJ2-2; D unresolved. The CDR3 consists of 15 residues. The V gene lost 1 base and the J gene lost 0 bases, with 6 bases spanning the gap. Germline V gene data show CDR1 as SGHTA and CDR2 as FQGNSA.

This chain uses TRBV9 with TRBJ2-7; 10 bases are shared with TRBD1. Germline trimming cut 4 bases from V and 7 bases from J; bases unmatched to any gene: 14. Germline V CDR1 and CDR2: SGDLS, YYNGEE. CDR3 length: 16 residues. CDR3 in DNA: TGTGCCAGCAGCCCCAGGGGGGGACAGGGGTCTCCTGAGCAGTACTTC. This codes for CASSPRGGQGSPEQYF.

Details on this clone: This same CDR3 is encoded by further DNA sequences in the sample. This rearrangement joins TRBV15 to TRBJ1-2, with D perhaps TRBD1 (6 bases). There are 15 residues in the CDR3. Germline CDR1 reads LNHNV; CDR2 reads YYDKDF (reference sequence). Trimming cost V 0 bases and J 8 bases, with 16 bases left between them. CDR3 loop: CATSRDSQGSYGYTF. The CDR3 bases are TGTGCCACCAGCAGAGATTCCCAGGGGTCCTACGGCTACACCTTC.

The chain joins TRBV6-5 to TRBJ1-2; D not certain. The CDR3 is made up of 14 amino acids. Germline lookup yields CDR1 MNHEY and CDR2 SVGAGI. Deletions cut 2 bases from V and 2 bases from J, with 9 bases between. The CDR3 here is CASSYEGLNYGYTF. The CDR3 bases are TGTGCCAGCAGTTACGAGGGTCTAAACTATGGCTACACCTTC.